The text below deals with one T cell receptor beta chain. The antigen remains unidentified. The sample comes from a study of T cell responses to AZD1222 COVID-19 vaccine. General observations from the study: Within unmutated variant regions lay the reported targets of nearly half of spike-specific TCRs.

Profiling relied on immunoSEQ multiplex PCR, and the TCRdb table lists in-frame clones only, not all of them. Of about 180,000 clones listed, approximately 94% are singletons. Trimming removed 3 bases at V and 6 bases at J, with 14 bases between. The CDR3 consists of 15 residues. In germline, CDR1 is MDHEN, CDR2 SYDVKM. This clonotype was obtained from an adult who received the AZD1222 COVID-19 vaccine. The V gene is TRBV28, the J gene TRBJ1-4; D not certain. The starting material was peripheral blood, obtained 28 days after the second AZD1222 dose. As DNA, the CDR3 is TGTGCCAGCAGTTTGCCCGCCCCCGCATATGAAAAACTGTTTTTT. Encoded protein: CASSLPAPAYEKLFF.